This TCR beta chain was retrieved from a study of T cells in Graves' hyperthyroidism and ophthalmopathy. The diagnoses drew upon clinical symptoms, serum thyroxine and TRAb, thyroid ultrasound and orbital computed tomography. Out of approximately 10 ml of fresh peripheral blood came the PBMCs. V shed 4 bases and J shed 2 bases, with 12 bases lying between them. This CDR3 contains 14 residues. Germline V lookup: CDR1 SEHNR, CDR2 FQNEAQ (reference sequence). The TCR beta CDR3 regions underwent amplification using RNA transcripts as the source. An initial round of RT-PCR targeting the TCR CDR3 relied on the HTBI primer set. TCRdb passed the multiplex PCR reads through MiXCR, listing each CDR3 protein once. The sample contains approximately 300,000 distinct CDR3 sequences, around 20% of which appear only once.

The receptor was derived from a man in his fifties or sixties with Graves' ophthalmopathy. Sequenced input: blood. V is TRBV7-9 and J is TRBJ2-7; no firm D call. The CDR3 DNA follows: TGTGCCAGCAGCTCCCTGTACCCCCCCTACGAGCAGTACTTC. It yields the protein CASSSLYPPYEQYF.